This TCR beta chain was profiled in a study of T-cell reconstitution after alpha-beta-depleted transplantation in children. In its sample, this clonotype was seen many times. The ends lost 4 bases at V and 4 bases at J; junction bases unmatched: 8. The CDR3 runs 15 residues. Germline V gene lookup returns CDR1 SGHTA and CDR2 FQGNSA. Unique molecular identifiers were incorporated into the prepared TCRbeta library. In TCRdb, the PCR reads were re-called with MiXCR into one record per CDR3 protein. The data hold about 110,000 distinct CDR3 sequences, with approximately 10% observed a single time. Here the sequenced sample was PBMCs from the stem cell graft donor, taken from the stem cell graft. J is TRBJ2-7 and V is TRBV7-2; 9 bases line up with TRBD2. This receptor was obtained from a human donor who donated a stem cell graft to a child with acute lymphoblastic leukemia. This CDR3 reads CASSSRTSGRYEQYF. The CDR3 coding sequence is TGTGCCAGCAGCTCCCGTACAAGCGGGAGGTACGAGCAGTACTTC. Full variable domain (outside the CDR3, taken from reference TRBV7-2 and TRBJ2-7): GAGVSQSPSNKVTEKGKDVELRCDPISGHTALYWYRQSLGQGLEFLIYFQGNSAPDKSGLPSDRFSAERTGGSVSTLTIQRTQQEDSAVYLCASSSRTSGRYEQYFGPGTRLTVT.